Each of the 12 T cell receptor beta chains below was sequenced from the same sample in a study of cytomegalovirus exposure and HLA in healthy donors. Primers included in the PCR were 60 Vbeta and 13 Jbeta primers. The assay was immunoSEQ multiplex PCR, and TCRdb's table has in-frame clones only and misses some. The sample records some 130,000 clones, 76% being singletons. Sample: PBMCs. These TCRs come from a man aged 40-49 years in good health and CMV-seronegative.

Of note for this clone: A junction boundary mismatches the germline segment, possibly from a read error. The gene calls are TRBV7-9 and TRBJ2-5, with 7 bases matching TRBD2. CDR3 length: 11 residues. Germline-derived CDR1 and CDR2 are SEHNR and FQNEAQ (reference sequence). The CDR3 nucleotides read TGTGCCAGCAGCTTAACAGGACTAGTTCACTTC. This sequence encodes CASSLTGLVHF.

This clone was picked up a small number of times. The CDR3 sequence: CASNPGTGNYGYTF. The CDR3 DNA follows: TGTGCCAGCAACCCCGGGACAGGCAACTATGGCTACACCTTC. The J gene is TRBJ1-2, the V gene TRBV2; TRBD1 agrees at 8 bases. Unmatched junction bases numbered 6, after V lost 7 bases and J lost 2 bases. This CDR3 contains 14 residues. Germline CDR1 SNHLY, CDR2 FYNNEI.

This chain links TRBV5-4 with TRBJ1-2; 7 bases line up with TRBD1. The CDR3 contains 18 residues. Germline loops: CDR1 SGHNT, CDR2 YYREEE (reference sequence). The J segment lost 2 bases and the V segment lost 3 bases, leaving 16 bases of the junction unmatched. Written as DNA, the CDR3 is TGTGCCAGCAGCTCCATAGGGGACAGCAACAGAGACAACTATGGCTACACCTTC. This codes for CASSSIGDSNRDNYGYTF.

For the CDR3, the DNA is TGTGCCAGCAGCAAAGGGACTAGCTTCCCGACCTACGAGCAGTACTTC. Encoded protein: CASSKGTSFPTYEQYF. This sequence joins TRBV7-9 and TRBJ2-7; the match to TRBD2 covers 9 bases. The V gene's germline CDR1 is SEHNR and CDR2 FQNEAQ (reference sequence). This CDR3 comprises 16 residues. The ends lost 5 bases at V and 2 bases at J; junction bases unmatched: 10.

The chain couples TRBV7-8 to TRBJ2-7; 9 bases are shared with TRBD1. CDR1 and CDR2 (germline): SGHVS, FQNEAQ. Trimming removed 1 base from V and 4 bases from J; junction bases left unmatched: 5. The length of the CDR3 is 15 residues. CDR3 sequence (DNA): TGTGCCAGCAGCTTAGTTGGGACAGGGAGGTACGAGCAGTACTTC. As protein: CASSLVGTGRYEQYF. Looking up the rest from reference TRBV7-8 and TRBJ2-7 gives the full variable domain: GAGVSQSPRYKVAKRGQDVALRCDPISGHVSLFWYQQALGQGPEFLTYFQNEAQLDKSGLPSDRFFAERPEGSVSTLKIQRTQQEDSAVYLCASSLVGTGRYEQYFGPGTRLTVT.

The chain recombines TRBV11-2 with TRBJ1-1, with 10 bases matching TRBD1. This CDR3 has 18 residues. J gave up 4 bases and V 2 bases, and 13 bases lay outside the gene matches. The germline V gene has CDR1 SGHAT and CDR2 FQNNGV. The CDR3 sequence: CASSLLTMRDRGSTEAFF. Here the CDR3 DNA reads TGTGCCAGCAGCTTACTGACGATGCGGGACAGGGGAAGCACTGAAGCTTTCTTT.

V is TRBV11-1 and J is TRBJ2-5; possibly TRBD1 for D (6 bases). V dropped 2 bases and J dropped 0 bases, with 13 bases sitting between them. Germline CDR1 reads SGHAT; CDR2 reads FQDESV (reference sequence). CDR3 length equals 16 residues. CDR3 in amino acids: CASSLLRGTNQETQYF. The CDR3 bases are TGTGCCAGCAGCTTATTGAGGGGGACCAACCAAGAGACCCAGTACTTC.

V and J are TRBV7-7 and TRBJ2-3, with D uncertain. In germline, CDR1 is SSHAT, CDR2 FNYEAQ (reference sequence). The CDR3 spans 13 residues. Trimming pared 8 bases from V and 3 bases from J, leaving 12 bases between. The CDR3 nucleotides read TGTGCCAGCGGGCTGGGTTTGACAGATACGCAGTATTTT. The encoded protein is CASGLGLTDTQYF.

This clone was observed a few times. The CDR3 loop is CASSLDVGGRDEQFF. In nucleotides, the CDR3 is TGTGCCAGCAGCTTAGACGTGGGCGGGCGGGATGAGCAGTTCTTC. This chain joins TRBV7-9 and TRBJ2-1; D perhaps matches TRBD2 (5 bases). The V and J ends lost 1 base and 8 bases respectively, with 15 bases between them. Germline-derived CDR1 and CDR2 are SEHNR and FQNEAQ (reference sequence). This CDR3 is built from 15 residues.

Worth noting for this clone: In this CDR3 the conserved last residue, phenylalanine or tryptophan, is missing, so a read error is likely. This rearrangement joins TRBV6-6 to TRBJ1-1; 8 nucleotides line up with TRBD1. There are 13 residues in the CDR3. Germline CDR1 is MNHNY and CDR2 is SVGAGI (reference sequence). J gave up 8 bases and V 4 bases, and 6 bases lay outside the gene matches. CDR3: CASSLGGDREAFL. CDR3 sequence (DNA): TGTGCCAGCAGTTTAGGGGGGGACAGGGAAGCTTTCCTT.

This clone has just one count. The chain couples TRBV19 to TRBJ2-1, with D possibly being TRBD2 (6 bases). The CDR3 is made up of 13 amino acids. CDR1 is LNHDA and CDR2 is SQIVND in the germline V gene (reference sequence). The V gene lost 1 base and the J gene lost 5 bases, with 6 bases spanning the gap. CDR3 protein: CASSIGTNNEQFF. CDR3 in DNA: TGTGCCAGTAGTATAGGGACTAACAATGAGCAGTTCTTC.

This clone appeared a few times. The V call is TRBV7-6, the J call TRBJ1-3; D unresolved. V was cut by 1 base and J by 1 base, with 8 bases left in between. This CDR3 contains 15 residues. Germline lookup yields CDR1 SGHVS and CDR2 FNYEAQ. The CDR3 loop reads CASSLERVSGNTIYF. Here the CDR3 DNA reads TGTGCCAGCAGCTTAGAGAGGGTGTCTGGAAACACCATATATTTT.